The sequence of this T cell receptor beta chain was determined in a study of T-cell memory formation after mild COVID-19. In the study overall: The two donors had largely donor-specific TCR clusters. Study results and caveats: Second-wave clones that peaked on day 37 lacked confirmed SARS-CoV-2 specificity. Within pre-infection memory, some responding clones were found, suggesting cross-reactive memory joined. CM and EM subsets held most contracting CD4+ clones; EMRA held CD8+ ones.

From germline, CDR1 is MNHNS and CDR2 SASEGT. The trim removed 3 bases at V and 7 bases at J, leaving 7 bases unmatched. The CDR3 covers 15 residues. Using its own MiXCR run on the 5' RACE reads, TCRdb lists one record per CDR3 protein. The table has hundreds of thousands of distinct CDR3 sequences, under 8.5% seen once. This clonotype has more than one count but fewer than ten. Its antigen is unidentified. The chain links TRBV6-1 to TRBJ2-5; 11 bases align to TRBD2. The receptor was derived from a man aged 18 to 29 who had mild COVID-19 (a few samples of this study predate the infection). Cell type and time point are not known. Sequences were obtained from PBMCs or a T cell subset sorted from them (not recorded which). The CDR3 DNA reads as TGTGCCAGCAGTGAGACTAGCGGGGCCGGGGGGACCCAGTACTTC. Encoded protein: CASSETSGAGGTQYF.